Below are 22 T cell receptor beta chains sequenced from a single sample in a study of patients and donors after allogeneic stem cell transplantation (dated by TCRdb to 2020 to 2022). Library generation was performed with RT-PCR. Sequencing took place on a NextSeq 550. Starting from the raw public reads, TCRdb applied fastp trimming at Q25, assembled clones with MiXCR and retained in-frame beta chains. Each CDR3 protein gets just one entry, which takes the most common genes and DNA from the rows behind it. The sample records 190,000 or so distinct CDR3 sequences, more than 35% of which are singletons. Of the sample, 33% is held by the ten largest clones. The sequenced sample consisted of blood, either unsorted or a sorted T cell fraction (not recorded which). The receptors come from a human donor who was either an allogeneic HSCT recipient or a stem cell or donor lymphocyte infusion donor (not recorded which). It is not recorded whose cells these are; they may come from a transplant donor.

J is TRBJ1-1 and V is TRBV7-8; maybe TRBD1 (6 bases). The V end was cut by 4 bases, the J end by 4 bases, with 16 bases between. CDR1 and CDR2 (germline): SGHVS, FQNEAQ. This CDR3 is 15 amino acids long. DNA for the CDR3: TGTGCCAGCAGCTGGGCTCGGGCAGGGGTCACTGAAGCTTTCTTT. This gives the protein CASSWARAGVTEAFF. The full variable domain, rest sourced from reference TRBV7-8 and TRBJ1-1, is GAGVSQSPRYKVAKRGQDVALRCDPISGHVSLFWYQQALGQGPEFLTYFQNEAQLDKSGLPSDRFFAERPEGSVSTLKIQRTQQEDSAVYLCASSWARAGVTEAFFGQGTRLTVV.

The chain is built from TRBV20-1 and TRBJ1-5; D is ambiguous. Trimming removed 4 bases at V and 3 bases at J, with 13 bases between. Germline CDR1 DFQATT, CDR2 SNEGSKA (reference sequence). This CDR3 spans 14 amino acids. The CDR3 here is CSATINYANQPQHF. DNA for the CDR3: TGCAGTGCTACCATCAACTACGCCAATCAGCCCCAGCATTTT.

The chain is built from TRBV11-1 and TRBJ2-2; D is uncertain. Per germline, CDR1 SGHAT and CDR2 FQDESV (reference sequence). The CDR3 runs 15 residues. V lost 3 bases and J lost 2, with 10 bases in between. The CDR3, as DNA: TGTGCCAGCAGCTTTGAGTTGGCAAACACCGGGGAGCTGTTTTTT. Amino acid sequence: CASSFELANTGELFF.

This clonotype has a handful of counts. The chain couples TRBV5-1 to TRBJ2-1, with D possibly matching TRBD2 (5 bases). Trimming pared 2 bases from V and 1 base from J, leaving 19 bases between. Germline lookup yields CDR1 SGHRS and CDR2 YFSETQ. The CDR3 runs 18 residues. CDR3 loop: CASSFQAEVTLSYNEQFF. CDR3 DNA sequence: TGCGCCAGCAGCTTTCAAGCGGAGGTAACGTTGTCCTACAATGAGCAGTTCTTC. The full variable domain, with the rest looked up from reference TRBV5-1 and TRBJ2-1, is KAGVTQTPRYLIKTRGQQVTLSCSPISGHRSVSWYQQTPGQGLQFLFEYFSETQRNKGNFPGRFSGRQFSNSRSEMNVSTLELGDSALYLCASSFQAEVTLSYNEQFFGPGTRLTVL.

The V gene is TRBV4-3, the J gene TRBJ1-5; possibly TRBD1 for D (6 bases). The V end lost 4 bases, the J end lost 4 bases, and 17 bases lay between the germline ends. This CDR3 spans 16 amino acids. Looked up from germline, CDR1 is LGHNA and CDR2 is YSLEER. Here the CDR3 reads CASSLGTGGLNQPQHF. The CDR3 DNA follows: TGCGCCAGCAGCCTAGGGACGGGGGGCTTGAATCAGCCCCAGCATTTT.

The V and J genes are TRBV6-2 or TRBV6-3 and TRBJ2-3; 11 bases are shared with TRBD2. The V gene's germline CDR1 is MNHEY and CDR2 SVGEGT. CDR3 size: 19 residues. J lost 2 bases, V lost 2 bases, and 12 bases had no gene match. CDR3 nucleotides: TGTGCCAGCAGTTACCCCGGGACTAGCGGAGTAACAATCACAGATACGCAGTATTTT. This encodes CASSYPGTSGVTITDTQYF.

V is TRBV6-1 and J is TRBJ1-2; D uncertain. This CDR3 is 10 amino acids long. V dropped 7 bases and J dropped 6 bases, with 6 bases sitting between them. Germline V gene lookup returns CDR1 MNHNS and CDR2 SASEGT. CDR3 bases: TGTGCCAGCATCGGAAATGGCTACACCTTC. Translated: CASIGNGYTF.

This chain joins TRBV20-1 and TRBJ1-1; D not resolved. Germline-derived CDR1 and CDR2 are DFQATT and SNEGSKA (reference sequence). The CDR3 has 12 amino acids. This chain's CDR3 is CRGGLLNTEAFF. In nucleotides, the CDR3 is TGCAGGGGTGGGCTCCTGAACACTGAAGCTTTCTTT.

The V call is TRBV20-1, the J call TRBJ2-3; D gene unclear. Per the germline V gene, CDR1 is DFQATT and CDR2 is SNEGSKA (reference sequence). This CDR3 comprises 12 residues. V dropped 6 bases and J dropped 2 bases, with 9 bases sitting between them. The CDR3, as DNA: TGCAGTGCCCCAAGGACCACAGATACGCAGTATTTT. Encoded protein: CSAPRTTDTQYF.

The table lists this clonotype with a few counts. The CDR3 nucleotides are TGTGCCAGCAATCGCCCCCACTCATTAGCGGACTACTCCTACAATGAGCAGTTCTTC. Its translation is CASNRPHSLADYSYNEQFF. The chain recombines TRBV3-1 with TRBJ2-1, with a weak D call TRBD2 (6 bases). V lost 7 bases, J lost 0 bases, and 25 bases lay in between. Germline V gives CDR1 LGHDT, CDR2 YNNKEL (reference sequence). The CDR3 is made up of 19 amino acids.

This clonotype was seen repeatedly, ten times or more. The rearrangement links TRBV12-3 or TRBV12-4 to TRBJ1-2, with a weak D call TRBD1 (5 bases). This CDR3 comprises 12 residues. V was clipped by 3 bases and J by 7 bases, with 9 bases between them. DNA of the CDR3: TGTGCCAGCAGTTTGTCCGGGGCTGGCTACACCTTC. As protein: CASSLSGAGYTF.

This CDR3 is CASSIRAGSSYNEQFF. In DNA, the CDR3 is TGTGCCAGTAGTATTAGGGCGGGGAGCTCCTACAATGAGCAGTTCTTC. The V and J genes are TRBV19 and TRBJ2-1; D might be TRBD2 (6 bases). V lost 3 bases and J 0 bases, leaving 12 bases between the germline ends. CDR3 length: 16 residues. The germline gives CDR1 LNHDA, CDR2 SQIVND (reference sequence).

The chain links TRBV28 to TRBJ2-6, with a tentative D call TRBD2 (5 bases). The germline CDR1 and CDR2 sequences are MDHEN and SYDVKM. The CDR3 runs to 19 residues. Trimming stripped 5 bases from V and 0 bases from J, with 20 bases between. Here the CDR3 DNA reads TGTGCCAGCAGTCCTCCGGGGATACGGGCTCGCTCTGGGGCCAACGTCCTGACTTTC. Amino acid sequence: CASSPPGIRARSGANVLTF. Based on the CDR3 plus reference TRBV28 and TRBJ2-6, the full variable domain is DVKVTQSSRYLVKRTGEKVFLECVQDMDHENMFWYRQDPGLGLRLIYFSYDVKMKEKGDIPEGYSVSREKKERFSLILESASTNQTSMYLCASSPPGIRARSGANVLTFGAGSRLTVL.

The gene calls are TRBV7-2 and TRBJ2-2; D gene ambiguous. Germline CDR1 is SGHTA and CDR2 is FQGNSA. The CDR3 runs to 12 residues. V was cut by 1 base and J by 9 bases, with 6 bases left in between. The CDR3 is CASSLVLRELFF. CDR3 nucleotide sequence: TGTGCCAGCAGCTTAGTTCTTCGGGAGCTGTTTTTT.

V gene TRBV29-1 combines with J gene TRBJ1-4; no reliable D call. Per the germline V gene, CDR1 is SQVTM and CDR2 is ANQGSEA. The V gene lost 4 bases and the J gene lost 0 bases, with 12 bases spanning the gap. The CDR3 totals 15 residues. This CDR3 reads CSVAVSGSTNEKLFF. In DNA form, the CDR3 reads TGCAGCGTTGCAGTGAGCGGATCAACTAATGAAAAACTGTTTTTT.

The table lists this clonotype with a few counts. The chain employs TRBV27 and TRBJ1-1; unclear D gene. Between the trimmed V and J ends, which lost 7 bases and 1 base, there was a span of 7 bases. The CDR3 sequence is 12 residues long. Germline V gene sequence: CDR1 MNHEY, CDR2 SMNVEV (reference sequence). As DNA, the CDR3 is TGTGCCAGCAACGGTGGGAACACTGAAGCTTTCTTT. It translates to CASNGGNTEAFF.

V gene TRBV5-4 combines with J gene TRBJ1-2; the D is unclear. Trimming stripped 0 bases from V and 8 bases from J, with 11 bases between. The CDR3 loop spans 13 amino acids. Germline V gene data show CDR1 as SGHNT and CDR2 as YYREEE (reference sequence). CDR3 loop: CASSLEGNWGYTF. CDR3 bases: TGTGCCAGCAGCTTGGAAGGGAATTGGGGCTACACCTTC.

In the case of this clonotype: This clone may be a read error of a much larger clone one base away. The chain links TRBV12-3 or TRBV12-4 to TRBJ1-5; TRBD1 is a possible D gene (6 bases). The CDR3 has 16 residues. CDR3 nucleotides: TGTGCCAGCAAATTGGGAGCACCGGGGGGCAATCAGTCCCAGCATTTT. Its protein is CASKLGAPGGNQSQHF.

V usage is TRBV15 and J usage is TRBJ2-1; no definite D call. Trimming took off 0 bases at V and 8 bases at J, with 11 bases between the two ends. This CDR3 is built from 14 residues. Germline V gene data show CDR1 as LNHNV and CDR2 as YYDKDF (reference sequence). In DNA, the CDR3 is TGTGCCACCAGCAGAGAGCCTGCTGTCTATGAGCAGTTCTTC. Its protein is CATSREPAVYEQFF.

The chain uses TRBV6-2 or TRBV6-3 and TRBJ2-1; no clear D. The V end was cut by 4 bases, the J end by 3 bases, with 7 bases between. Germline V gene data show CDR1 as MNHEY and CDR2 as SVGEGT. The CDR3 extends over 13 amino acids. CDR3 sequence: CASSSLDYNEQFF. For the CDR3, the DNA is TGTGCCAGCAGTTCCCTTGACTACAATGAGCAGTTCTTC.

This clonotype came up a few times. The genes are TRBV29-1 and TRBJ2-5, with D uncertain. Germline V gives CDR1 SQVTM, CDR2 ANQGSEA. The CDR3 loop spans 13 amino acids. With 4 bases removed from V and 2 bases from J, the gap between germline ends came to 11 bases. DNA of the CDR3: TGCAGCGTTGCAGGACCTTTTCAAGAGACCCAGTACTTC. Translated: CSVAGPFQETQYF.

The CDR3 DNA is TGTGCCAGCAGCTTAGCCGTTGGCAGCCCTAACTATGGCTACACCTTC. Residues: CASSLAVGSPNYGYTF. The gene calls are TRBV7-9 and TRBJ1-2; D is unresolved. This CDR3 comprises 16 residues. Trimming took 0 bases from V and 0 from J, leaving 11 bases between them. The germline V gene has CDR1 SEHNR and CDR2 FQNEAQ (reference sequence).